This passage covers 2 T cell receptor beta chains from one sample sequenced in a study of shared clonotypes between healthy human individuals. Sequenced by immunoSEQ multiplex PCR; TCRdb stores in-frame clones only, minus some. The sample holds some 1 million clones, under 80% seen once. The sample consisted of memory CD4+ T cells sorted from blood. Noted subset: CD45RA-negative fraction. These TCRs come from a man aged 18 to 29 in good health.

This clone was recorded only once. The V gene is TRBV30, the J gene TRBJ1-6, with D uncertain. Germline CDR1 is GTSNPN and CDR2 is SVGIG (reference sequence). V was clipped by 8 bases and J by 5 bases, with 13 bases between them. This CDR3 has 13 residues. This chain's CDR3 is CAQAPRDNSPLHF. The CDR3 nucleotides are TGTGCCCAGGCTCCACGGGATAATTCACCCCTCCACTTT.

Only one count was recorded for this clone. The rearrangement joins TRBV5-6 to TRBJ2-3; no reliable D call. V lost 1 base and J 7 bases, leaving 10 bases between the germline ends. CDR1 and CDR2 from the germline V gene are SGHDT and YYEEEE. The CDR3 runs to 13 residues. The CDR3 DNA reads as TGTGCCAGCAGCTTGCCGGCATCGTATACGCAGTATTTT. The encoded protein is CASSLPASYTQYF.